This TCR beta chain stems from a study of T-cell reconstitution after alpha-beta-depleted transplantation in children. TCRbeta library construction was performed incorporating unique molecular identifiers. MiXCR, applied by TCRdb to the PCR reads, yields one record per CDR3 protein. The data show under 250,000 distinct CDR3 sequences, with approximately 6.3% seen just once and more than 5.5% held by the top ten. This clonotype was seen repeatedly, ten times or more. Its antigen remains unidentified. The study's findings and limits: Some patients showed high day-60 TCRbeta diversity, which derived from surviving recipient T cells and thymic progenitors. Reported findings indicate that, about two months after transplant, alpha-beta T cells came from several hundred expanded clones, which were derived from non-depleted graft cells. Newly made T cells mostly supplied T-cell counts and diversity one year after transplant.

This CDR3 has 14 amino acids. Trimming removed 5 bases from V and 9 bases from J, with 16 bases in between. CDR1 and CDR2 from the germline V gene are SGHTA and FQGNSA. This TCR came from a boy between 2 and 10 years old with acute lymphoblastic leukemia, due to receive a stem cell transplant. The chain joins TRBV7-2 to TRBJ2-2; D is possibly TRBD1 (6 bases). Source: PBMCs, taken before TCRalphabeta/CD19-depleted stem cell transplant. CDR3 DNA: TGTGCCAGCAGCCCCTCGGACAGTGCTCGGGAGCTGTTTTTT. Protein sequence: CASSPSDSARELFF.